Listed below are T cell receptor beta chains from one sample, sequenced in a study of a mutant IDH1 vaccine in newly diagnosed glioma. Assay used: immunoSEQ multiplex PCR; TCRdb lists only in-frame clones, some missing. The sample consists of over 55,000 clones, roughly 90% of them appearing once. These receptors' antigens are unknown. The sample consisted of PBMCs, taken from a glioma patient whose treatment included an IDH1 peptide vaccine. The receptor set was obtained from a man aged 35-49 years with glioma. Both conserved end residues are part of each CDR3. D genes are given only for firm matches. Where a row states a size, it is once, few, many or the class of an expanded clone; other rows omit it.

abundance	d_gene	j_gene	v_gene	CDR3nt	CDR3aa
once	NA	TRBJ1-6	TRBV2	TGTGCCAGCATTAGACGCTGGGATTCACCCCTCCACTTT	CASIRRWDSPLHF
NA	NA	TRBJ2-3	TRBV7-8	TGTGCCAGCATCCCTAACAGTAGGGCAGATACGCAGTATTTT	CASIPNSRADTQYF
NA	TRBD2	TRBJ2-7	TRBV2	TGTGCCAGCAGGGAATCCTATGGGACTAGCGGCCTCGAGCAGTACTTC	CASRESYGTSGLEQYF
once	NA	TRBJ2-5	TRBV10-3	TGTGCCATCAGTGAGGGAGAGACCCAGTACTTC	CAISEGETQYF
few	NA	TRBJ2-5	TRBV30	TGTGCCTGGAGTCAAACGGGGGAGACCCAGTACTTC	CAWSQTGETQYF
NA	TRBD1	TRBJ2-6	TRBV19	TGTGCCAGTAGCCAGACCCCCGGGACAGGGGGCGTGATAGGGGCCAACGTCCTGACTTTC	CASSQTPGTGGVIGANVLTF
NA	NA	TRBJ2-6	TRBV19	TGTGCCAGTAGTAGCTCCAACACGGCTGGGGCCAACGTCCTGACTTTC	CASSSSNTAGANVLTF
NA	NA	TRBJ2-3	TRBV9	TGTGCCAGCAGCGTCGGAAGAGGGACAGATACGCAGTATTTT	CASSVGRGTDTQYF
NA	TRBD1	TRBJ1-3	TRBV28	TGTGCCAGCGGGGGACAGGGCGTAGTTGGAAACACCATATATTTT	CASGGQGVVGNTIYF
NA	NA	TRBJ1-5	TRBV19	TGTGCCAGTAAAGGAGATAGCAATCAGCCCCAGCATTTT	CASKGDSNQPQHF
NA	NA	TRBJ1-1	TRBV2	TGTGCCAGCAGTGAGTGGGCAAGCCCGAACACTGAAGCTTTCTTT	CASSEWASPNTEAFF
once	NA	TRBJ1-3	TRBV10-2	TGCGCCAGCTTGGACAGCTCTGGAAACACCATATATTTT	CASLDSSGNTIYF
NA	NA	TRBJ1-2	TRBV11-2	TGTGCCAGCAGCTTAGAGGCGGTGGGCTACACCTTC	CASSLEAVGYTF
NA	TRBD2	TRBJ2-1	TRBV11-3	TGTGCCAGCAGCCCGGGACTAGCTGTATATTCTGATGAGCAGTTCTTC	CASSPGLAVYSDEQFF
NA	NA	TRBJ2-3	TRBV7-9	TGTGCCAGCGGTTGGGGGTCCCCAGATACGCAGTATTTT	CASGWGSPDTQYF
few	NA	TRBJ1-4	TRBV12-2	TGTGCAAGTCGCCCCCGGAGGGGTGAGGGCTATTATGAAAAACTGTTTTTT	CASRPRRGEGYYEKLFF
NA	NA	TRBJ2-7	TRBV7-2	TGTGCCAGCAGCGCCCAGGGTACCCCCGCCTACGAGCAGTACTTC	CASSAQGTPAYEQYF
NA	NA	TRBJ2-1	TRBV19	TGTGCCAGTAGTCGACTAGAGGCAGATCGGAATGAGCAGTTCTTC	CASSRLEADRNEQFF
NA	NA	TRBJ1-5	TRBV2	TGTGCCAGCAGTCCTGACAGTAGTAATCAGCCCCAGCATTTT	CASSPDSSNQPQHF
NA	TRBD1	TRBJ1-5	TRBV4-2	TGTGCCAGCAGCCCTAAGCTAAACCCCGGGACAGGGGGCAATCAGCCCCAGCATTTT	CASSPKLNPGTGGNQPQHF
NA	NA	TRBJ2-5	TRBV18	TGTGCCAGCTCACTGTCCCCCGATAGGGAGACCCAGTACTTC	CASSLSPDRETQYF
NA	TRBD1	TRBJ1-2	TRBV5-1	TGCGCCAGCAGCTTGGGACAGGGGGCGCGGGGCTACACCTTC	CASSLGQGARGYTF
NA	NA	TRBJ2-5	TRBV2	TGTGCCAGCAGTGAGACGGGGGAGACCCAGTACTTC	CASSETGETQYF
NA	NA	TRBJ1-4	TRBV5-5	TGTGCCAGCAGCTTGGCCGAGTTAGCGGAAAAACTGTTTTTT	CASSLAELAEKLFF
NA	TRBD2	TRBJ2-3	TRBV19	TGTGCCAGTAGCTCGCGGGAGGGCAGGACAGATACGCAGTATTTT	CASSSREGRTDTQYF
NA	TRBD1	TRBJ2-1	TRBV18	TGTGCCAGCTTAGCCACCGGGACAGGGGGTTACGAGCAGTTCTTC	CASLATGTGGYEQFF
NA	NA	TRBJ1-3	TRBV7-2	TGTGCCAGCAGCTTAGTTAACAGTGGGCAAGGAAACACCATATATTTT	CASSLVNSGQGNTIYF
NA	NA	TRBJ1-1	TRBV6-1	TGTGCCAGCACCGAGTGGGGTGGGACTGAAGCTTTCTTT	CASTEWGGTEAFF
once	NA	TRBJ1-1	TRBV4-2	TGTGCCAGCAGCCGCGGAGTAGGGGTGAACACTGAAGCTTTCTTT	CASSRGVGVNTEAFF
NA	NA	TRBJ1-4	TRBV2	TGTGCCAGCAGGGTTTTGGGCCTTAATGAAAAACTGTTTTTT	CASRVLGLNEKLFF
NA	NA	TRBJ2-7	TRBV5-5	TGTGCCAGCAGCTTTCAGGGGGGAGTTTACGAGCAGTACTTC	CASSFQGGVYEQYF
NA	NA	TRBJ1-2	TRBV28	TGTGCCAGCAGTTTACGTGAGGGGTACCATGGCTACACCTTC	CASSLREGYHGYTF
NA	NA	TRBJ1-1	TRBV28	TGTGCCAGCCGATCGAACACTGAAGCTTTCTTT	CASRSNTEAFF
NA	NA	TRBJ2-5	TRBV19	TGTGCCAGTAGCAACCGGGGGAGGAACGCACAAGAGACCCAGTACTTC	CASSNRGRNAQETQYF
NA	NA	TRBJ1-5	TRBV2	TGTGCCAGCAGCCCCGTTTTGGGACGCAATCAGCCCCAGCATTTT	CASSPVLGRNQPQHF
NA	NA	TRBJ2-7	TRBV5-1	TGCGCCAGCAAAGGGGTCGGGGAGCAGTACTTC	CASKGVGEQYF
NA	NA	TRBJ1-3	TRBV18	TGTGCCAGCTCACCGGAGACATACCTGGGAGGAAACACCATATATTTT	CASSPETYLGGNTIYF
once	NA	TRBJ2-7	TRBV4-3	TGCGCCAGCAGCCAAGATAAGTGGACCCGCTACGAGCAGTACTTC	CASSQDKWTRYEQYF
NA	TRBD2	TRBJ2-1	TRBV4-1	TGCGCCAGCAGTCCATATACTAGCGGATCCTACAATGAGCAGTTCTTC	CASSPYTSGSYNEQFF